A single sample is the source of the 22 T cell receptor beta chains below, sequenced in a study of PD-1 blockade in classical Hodgkin lymphoma (dated by TCRdb to about 2020). The library was produced with the immunoSEQ multiplex PCR assay. TCRdb provides this immuneACCESS table in a form limited to in-frame rearrangements. Some clones are lacking; in checked studies, under half of them reflect an unresolved V gene, and why the rest are absent is not known. This sample is represented by 15,000 to 20,000 clones; about 83% of them were singletons. Roughly 8.4% of the sample rests with the top ten. This sample's time point label indicates: newly diagnosed, previously untreated cHL patient sample. The sequencing sample was made of peripheral blood mononuclear cells (PBMCs). The receptors here all came from a human donor with classical Hodgkin lymphoma.

The rearrangement joins TRBV28 to TRBJ2-4; 8 bases are a match to TRBD2. After removal of 7 bases from V and 4 bases from J, the junction contained 9 bases not matched to a gene. CDR1 and CDR2 from the germline V gene are MDHEN and SYDVKM. The CDR3 totals 15 residues. The CDR3 coding sequence is TGTGCCAGCAACACCGGGAGGGCCGAGAAAAACATTCAGTACTTC. This sequence encodes CASNTGRAEKNIQYF.

The chain recombines TRBV28 with TRBJ1-1; D is ambiguous. Looked up from germline, CDR1 is MDHEN and CDR2 is SYDVKM. V was cut by 1 base and J by 7 bases, with 22 bases left in between. This CDR3 has 17 amino acids. The CDR3 protein is CASSLSGTETQSGEAFF. The CDR3 DNA reads as TGTGCCAGCAGTTTATCTGGAACTGAGACGCAGTCCGGTGAAGCTTTCTTT.

This chain uses TRBV10-3 with TRBJ2-1; tentative D call: TRBD2 (5 bases). The germline V and J ends were trimmed by 7 bases and 11 bases, with 18 bases remaining between them. The CDR3 contains 13 residues. The germline CDR1 and CDR2 sequences are ENHRY and SYGVKD. This CDR3 reads CAIKEAATTKQFF. In DNA, the CDR3 is TGTGCCATCAAGGAGGCGGCTACAACCAAGCAGTTCTTC.

The chain joins TRBV7-2 to TRBJ2-5, with 11 bases that match TRBD1. The J segment lost 10 bases and the V segment lost 5 bases, leaving 12 bases of the junction unmatched. Germline V CDR1 and CDR2: SGHTA, FQGNSA. The CDR3 spans 15 residues. CDR3 bases: TGTGCCAGCAGCCGGACAGGGGGCGGGATTGTGGACCAGTACTTC. It is translated as CASSRTGGGIVDQYF.

This sequence joins TRBV28 and TRBJ2-2, with D perhaps TRBD2 (6 bases). The ends were cut back, 7 bases at V and 4 bases at J, with 13 bases in the middle. The CDR3 sequence is 14 residues long. CDR1 and CDR2 from the germline V gene are MDHEN and SYDVKM. The CDR3 region has the DNA TGTGCCAGCAAGCGGCAGGGAGGCACCGGGGAGCTGTTTTTT. Translation: CASKRQGGTGELFF.

The genes are TRBV27 and TRBJ2-1; 12 nucleotides line up with TRBD2. The CDR3 extends over 17 amino acids. In germline, CDR1 is MNHEY, CDR2 SMNVEV (reference sequence). Trimming removed 5 bases from V and 1 base from J; junction bases left unmatched: 6. CDR3 DNA sequence: TGTGCCAGCAGTCAGGGGACTAGCGGGTTTTCCTACAATGAGCAGTTCTTC. This sequence encodes CASSQGTSGFSYNEQFF.

The CDR3 bases are TGTGCCAGCGTGAGGACTAGCGGGTTGGCAGATACGCAGTATTTT. Translated: CASVRTSGLADTQYF. The chain carries TRBV6-5 and TRBJ2-3, with 11 bases identical to TRBD2. This CDR3 comprises 15 residues. Germline CDR1 and CDR2: MNHEY and SVGAGI. The V gene end was trimmed by 8 bases and the J gene end by 4 bases; junction bases not matched to a gene: 8.

The chain uses TRBV5-5 and TRBJ2-4, with unresolved D. Trimming removed 6 bases at V and 0 bases at J, with 13 bases between. The CDR3 covers 15 residues. CDR1 SGHKS and CDR2 YYEKEE come from the germline V gene (reference sequence). The CDR3 DNA follows: TGTGCCAGCACGACCACGGCGTTAGCCAAAAACATTCAGTACTTC. This sequence encodes CASTTTALAKNIQYF.

The chain couples TRBV5-4 to TRBJ1-2, with TRBD1 matching 9 bases. Trimming removed 0 bases from V and 7 bases from J; junction bases left unmatched: 7. The CDR3 consists of 15 residues. Looked up from germline, CDR1 is SGHNT and CDR2 is YYREEE (reference sequence). The CDR3 bases are TGTGCCAGCAGCTTGGATCGGACAGGGGCAGGTGGCTACACCTTC. This gives the protein CASSLDRTGAGGYTF. The full variable domain, completed using reference TRBV5-4 and TRBJ1-2, is ETGVTQSPTHLIKTRGQQVTLRCSSQSGHNTVSWYQQALGQGPQFIFQYYREEENGRGNFPPRFSGLQFPNYSSELNVNALELDDSALYLCASSLDRTGAGGYTFGSGTRLTVV.

DNA for the CDR3: TGTGCCATCAGTGATCGACAGGACGCCCTCTATGGCTACACCTTC. This gives the protein CAISDRQDALYGYTF. V is TRBV10-3 and J is TRBJ1-2; D possibly corresponds to TRBD1 (6 bases). Germline assignment: CDR1 ENHRY and CDR2 SYGVKD. CDR3 length: 15 residues. Trimming shortened V by 3 bases and J by 4 bases, and 15 bases separated the two germline ends.

J is TRBJ1-2 and V is TRBV10-3; possibly TRBD1 for D (6 bases). The V and J ends lost 2 bases and 4 bases respectively, with 11 bases between them. The V gene's germline CDR1 is ENHRY and CDR2 SYGVKD. CDR3 length equals 14 residues. Here the CDR3 reads CAISERQESYGYTF. The DNA for the CDR3 is TGTGCCATCAGTGAGCGACAGGAATCCTATGGCTACACCTTC.

The chain combines TRBV11-3 with TRBJ2-3; 8 nucleotides align to TRBD1. Germline V gives CDR1 SGHNT, CDR2 YENEEA. The CDR3 is 15 amino acids. Unmatched junction bases numbered 5, after V lost 5 bases and J lost 1 base. CDR3 protein: CASSVGTGGTDTQYF. CDR3 nucleotide sequence: TGTGCCAGCAGCGTAGGGACAGGCGGCACAGATACGCAGTATTTT.

The chain recombines TRBV7-9 with TRBJ1-1, with D perhaps matching TRBD1 (6 bases). Trimming shortened V by 4 bases and J by 4 bases, and 16 bases separated the two germline ends. CDR1 and CDR2 (germline): SEHNR, FQNEAQ (reference sequence). The CDR3 has 15 amino acids. In DNA form, the CDR3 reads TGTGCCAGCAGCTCGACCCTCCCAGGGGCCACTGAAGCTTTCTTT. Translated: CASSSTLPGATEAFF.

The chain employs TRBV2 and TRBJ1-5; possibly TRBD1 for D (5 bases). The CDR3 is made up of 15 amino acids. V lost 6 bases and J 4 bases, leaving 16 bases between the germline ends. Germline-derived CDR1 and CDR2 are SNHLY and FYNNEI. CDR3 DNA sequence: TGTGCCAGCAGCGCCGGCGGGGGTGAGAATCAGCCCCAGCATTTT. Protein product: CASSAGGGENQPQHF.

The chain links TRBV4-1 to TRBJ1-3; D perhaps matches TRBD1 (6 bases). Germline V gene sequence: CDR1 MGHRA, CDR2 YSYEKL. The length of the CDR3 is 17 residues. V lost 2 bases to trimming and J lost 7 bases, with 21 bases between them. The CDR3 region has the DNA TGCGCCAGCAGCCAAACCCCCCAGGAGGGCCAGGGGAACACCATATATTTT. It translates to CASSQTPQEGQGNTIYF.

The chain uses TRBV5-4 and TRBJ2-1, with 9 nucleotides matching TRBD2. The CDR3 runs 18 residues. Per germline, CDR1 SGHNT and CDR2 YYREEE (reference sequence). V was pared by 4 bases and J by 0 bases, with 11 bases of the junction left unmatched. This CDR3 is CASSPSAGAGGSYNEQFF. Here the CDR3 DNA reads TGTGCCAGCAGCCCCTCGGCGGGAGCGGGGGGCTCCTACAATGAGCAGTTCTTC.

This chain uses TRBV5-1 with TRBJ2-7, with 9 bases aligning to TRBD1. Per the germline V gene, CDR1 is SGHRS and CDR2 is YFSETQ. This CDR3 region has 15 residues. Unmatched junction bases numbered 6, after V lost 4 bases and J lost 1 base. This CDR3 reads CASSIRQGVSYEQYF. CDR3 in DNA: TGCGCCAGCAGCATCCGACAGGGGGTTTCCTACGAGCAGTACTTC.

This chain links TRBV5-7 with TRBJ1-1; 9 bases are a match to TRBD1. TRBV5-7 has ORF status, its function being uncertain. The CDR3 spans 16 residues. With 0 bases clipped from V and 4 bases from J, the junction kept 7 bases outside the gene matches. The CDR3 is CASSLDRLDRGTEAFF. CDR3 in DNA: TGTGCCAGCAGCTTGGATCGCCTGGACAGGGGCACTGAAGCTTTCTTT.

The chain uses TRBV5-1 and TRBJ1-4; maybe TRBD1 (5 bases). CDR1 is SGHRS and CDR2 is YFSETQ in the germline V gene. V lost 8 bases to trimming and J lost 6 bases, with 14 bases between them. The CDR3 contains 13 residues. CDR3 residues: CARKGSGDEKLFF. CDR3 DNA sequence: TGCGCCAGGAAGGGATCGGGGGATGAAAAACTGTTTTTT.

The chain combines TRBV28 with TRBJ2-7; the D call may be TRBD1 or TRBD2 (7 bases each). The germline V gene encodes CDR1 MDHEN and CDR2 SYDVKM. The germline V and J ends were trimmed by 8 bases and 5 bases, with 10 bases remaining between them. The CDR3 sequence is 11 residues long. The chain's CDR3 is CASSGGDEQYF. The CDR3 region has the DNA TGTGCCAGCTCAGGGGGGGACGAGCAGTACTTC. The entire variable domain, with the rest obtained from reference TRBV28 and TRBJ2-7, is as follows: DVKVTQSSRYLVKRTGEKVFLECVQDMDHENMFWYRQDPGLGLRLIYFSYDVKMKEKGDIPEGYSVSREKKERFSLILESASTNQTSMYLCASSGGDEQYFGPGTRLTVT.

The genes are TRBV5-1 and TRBJ2-2; no definite D call. Germline V gives CDR1 SGHRS, CDR2 YFSETQ. There are 11 residues in the CDR3. The germline V and J ends were trimmed by 7 bases and 7 bases, with 8 bases remaining between them. In DNA form, the CDR3 reads TGCGCCAGCCGAGGAGACGGGGAGCTGTTTTTT. This gives the protein CASRGDGELFF.

A few counts support this clone. The J gene is TRBJ2-7, the V gene TRBV6-5; D may be TRBD1 or TRBD2 (5 bases each). The V end was cut by 5 bases, the J end by 3 bases, with 14 bases between. CDR3 length equals 14 residues. The germline V gene encodes CDR1 MNHEY and CDR2 SVGAGI. CDR3 sequence: CASSDGDRHYEQYF. The CDR3 nucleotides are TGTGCCAGCAGTGACGGGGACCGCCACTACGAGCAGTACTTC.